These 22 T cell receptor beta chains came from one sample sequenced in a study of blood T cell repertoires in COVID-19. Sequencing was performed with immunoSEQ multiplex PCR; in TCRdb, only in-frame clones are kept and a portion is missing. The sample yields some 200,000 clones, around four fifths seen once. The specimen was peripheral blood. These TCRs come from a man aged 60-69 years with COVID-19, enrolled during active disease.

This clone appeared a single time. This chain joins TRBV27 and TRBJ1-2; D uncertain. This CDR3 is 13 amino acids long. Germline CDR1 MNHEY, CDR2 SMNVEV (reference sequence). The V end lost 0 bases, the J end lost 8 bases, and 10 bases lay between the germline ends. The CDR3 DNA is TGTGCCAGCAGTTTATCCTTTTCAGGCGGCTACACCTTC. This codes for CASSLSFSGGYTF.

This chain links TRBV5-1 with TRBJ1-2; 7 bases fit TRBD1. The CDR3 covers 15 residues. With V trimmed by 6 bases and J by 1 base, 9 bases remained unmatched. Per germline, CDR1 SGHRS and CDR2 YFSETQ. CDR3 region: CASNPGGTVNYGYTF. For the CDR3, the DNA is TGCGCCAGCAACCCGGGAGGGACAGTTAACTATGGCTACACCTTC. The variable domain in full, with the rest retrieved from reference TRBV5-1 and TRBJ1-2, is KAGVTQTPRYLIKTRGQQVTLSCSPISGHRSVSWYQQTPGQGLQFLFEYFSETQRNKGNFPGRFSGRQFSNSRSEMNVSTLELGDSALYLCASNPGGTVNYGYTFGSGTRLTVV.

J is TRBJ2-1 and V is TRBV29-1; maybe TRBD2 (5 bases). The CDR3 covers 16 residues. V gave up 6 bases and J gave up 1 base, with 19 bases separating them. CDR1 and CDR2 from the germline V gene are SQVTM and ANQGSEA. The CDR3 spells CSVEPGGGMSYNEQFF. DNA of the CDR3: TGCAGCGTGGAACCTGGAGGCGGTATGTCCTACAATGAGCAGTTCTTC.

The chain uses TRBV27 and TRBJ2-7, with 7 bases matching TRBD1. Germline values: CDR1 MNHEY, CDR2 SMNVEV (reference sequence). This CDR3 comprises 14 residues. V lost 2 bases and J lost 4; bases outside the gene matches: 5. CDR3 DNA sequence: TGTGCCAGCAGTTTAAGGGGGCCCTCTTACGAGCAGTACTTC. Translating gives CASSLRGPSYEQYF.

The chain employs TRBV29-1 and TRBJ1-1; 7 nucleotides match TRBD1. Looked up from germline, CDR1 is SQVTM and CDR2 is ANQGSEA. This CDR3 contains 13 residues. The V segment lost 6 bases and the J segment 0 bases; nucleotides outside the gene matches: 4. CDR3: CSVGQNLNTEAFF. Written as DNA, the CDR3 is TGCAGCGTGGGACAGAACTTGAACACTGAAGCTTTCTTT.

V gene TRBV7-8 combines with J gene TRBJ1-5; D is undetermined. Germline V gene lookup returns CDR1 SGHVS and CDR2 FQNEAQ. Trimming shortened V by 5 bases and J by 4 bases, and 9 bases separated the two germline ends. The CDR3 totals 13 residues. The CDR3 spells CASSAAPNQPQHF. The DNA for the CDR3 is TGTGCCAGCAGCGCCGCGCCTAATCAGCCCCAGCATTTT.

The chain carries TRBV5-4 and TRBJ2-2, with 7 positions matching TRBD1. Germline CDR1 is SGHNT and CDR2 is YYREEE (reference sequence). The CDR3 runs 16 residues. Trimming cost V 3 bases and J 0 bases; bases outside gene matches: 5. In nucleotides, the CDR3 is TGTGCCAGCAGCTGGGGAACAGGGGCGAACACCGGGGAGCTGTTTTTT. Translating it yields CASSWGTGANTGELFF.

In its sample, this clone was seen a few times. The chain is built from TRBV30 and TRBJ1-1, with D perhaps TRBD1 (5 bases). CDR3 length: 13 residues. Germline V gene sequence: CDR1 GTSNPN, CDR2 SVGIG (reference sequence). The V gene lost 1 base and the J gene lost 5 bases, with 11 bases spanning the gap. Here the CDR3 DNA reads TGTGCCTGGAGTGGGTCAGGGTGGACTGAAGCTTTCTTT. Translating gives CAWSGSGWTEAFF. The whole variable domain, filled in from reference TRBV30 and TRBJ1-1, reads SQTIHQWPATLVQPVGSPLSLECTVEGTSNPNLYWYRQAAGRGLQLLFYSVGIGQISSEVPQNLSASRPQDRQFILSSKKLLLSDSGFYLCAWSGSGWTEAFFGQGTRLTVV.

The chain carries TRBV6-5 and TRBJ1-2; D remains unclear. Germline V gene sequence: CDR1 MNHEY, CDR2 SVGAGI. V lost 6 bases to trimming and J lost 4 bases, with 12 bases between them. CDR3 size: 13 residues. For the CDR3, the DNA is TGTGCCAGCAGAGTAACCGAGGGCTATGGCTACACCTTC. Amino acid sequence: CASRVTEGYGYTF.

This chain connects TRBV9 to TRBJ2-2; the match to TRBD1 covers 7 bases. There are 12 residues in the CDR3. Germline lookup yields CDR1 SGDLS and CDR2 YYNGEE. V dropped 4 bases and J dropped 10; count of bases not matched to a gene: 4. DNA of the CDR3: TGTGCCAGCAGCATCGGACAGGTGGAGCTGTTTTTT. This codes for CASSIGQVELFF.

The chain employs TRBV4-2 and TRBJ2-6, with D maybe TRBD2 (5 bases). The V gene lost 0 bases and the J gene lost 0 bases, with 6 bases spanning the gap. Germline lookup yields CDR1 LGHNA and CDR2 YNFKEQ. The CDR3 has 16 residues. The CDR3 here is CASSQDGLSGANVLTF. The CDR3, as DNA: TGTGCCAGCAGCCAAGATGGACTCTCTGGGGCCAACGTCCTGACTTTC.

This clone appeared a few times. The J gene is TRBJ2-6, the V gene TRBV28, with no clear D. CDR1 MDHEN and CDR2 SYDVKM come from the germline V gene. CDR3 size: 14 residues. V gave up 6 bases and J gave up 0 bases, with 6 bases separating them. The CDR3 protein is CASSPLSGANVLTF. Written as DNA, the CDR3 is TGTGCCAGCAGCCCCCTCTCTGGGGCCAACGTCCTGACTTTC.

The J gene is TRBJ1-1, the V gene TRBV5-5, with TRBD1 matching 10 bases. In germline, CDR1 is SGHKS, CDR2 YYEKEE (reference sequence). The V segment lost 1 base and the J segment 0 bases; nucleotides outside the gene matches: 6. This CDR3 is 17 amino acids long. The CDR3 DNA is TGTGCCAGCAGCTTGAATTTTGGGACAGGGGTGAACACTGAAGCTTTCTTT. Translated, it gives CASSLNFGTGVNTEAFF.

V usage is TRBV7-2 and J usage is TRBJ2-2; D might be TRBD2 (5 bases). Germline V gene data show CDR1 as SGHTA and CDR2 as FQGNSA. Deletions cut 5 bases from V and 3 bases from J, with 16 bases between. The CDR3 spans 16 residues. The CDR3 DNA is TGTGCCAGCAGCGCCTGGATGGGCGGGCACACCGGGGAGCTGTTTTTT. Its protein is CASSAWMGGHTGELFF.

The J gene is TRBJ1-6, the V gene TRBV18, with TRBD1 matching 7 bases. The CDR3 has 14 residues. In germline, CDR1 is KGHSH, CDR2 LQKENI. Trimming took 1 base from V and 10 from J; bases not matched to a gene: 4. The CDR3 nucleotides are TGTGCCAGCTCACCACAGGGGGCAAAGTCACCCCTCCACTTT. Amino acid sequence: CASSPQGAKSPLHF. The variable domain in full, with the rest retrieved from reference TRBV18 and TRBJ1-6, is NAGVMQNPRHLVRRRGQEARLRCSPMKGHSHVYWYRQLPEEGLKFMVYLQKENIIDESGMPKERFSAEFPKEGPSILRIQQVVRGDSAAYFCASSPQGAKSPLHFGNGTRLTVT.

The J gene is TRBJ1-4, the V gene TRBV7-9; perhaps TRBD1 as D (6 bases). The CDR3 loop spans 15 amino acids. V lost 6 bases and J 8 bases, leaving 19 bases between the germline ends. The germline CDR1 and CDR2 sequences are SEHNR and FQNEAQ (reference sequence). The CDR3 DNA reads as TGTGCCAGCAGTTTCAGGAAAACAGGGATCGAAAAACTGTTTTTT. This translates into CASSFRKTGIEKLFF.

CDR3 bases: TGTGCCAGCAGTTACCCAGGGACAGCTGGCTACACCTTC. Amino acids: CASSYPGTAGYTF. The chain uses TRBV6-2 or TRBV6-3 and TRBJ1-2, with 7 bases aligning to TRBD1. J was trimmed by 7 bases and V by 2 bases; bases with no gene match: 4. The CDR3 runs 13 residues. The V gene's germline CDR1 is MNHEY and CDR2 SVGEGT.

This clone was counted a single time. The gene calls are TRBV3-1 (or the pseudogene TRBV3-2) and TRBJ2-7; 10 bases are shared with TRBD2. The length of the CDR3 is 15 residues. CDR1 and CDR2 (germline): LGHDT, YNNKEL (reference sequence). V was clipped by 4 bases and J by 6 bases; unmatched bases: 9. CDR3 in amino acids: CASSPWLIAGGEQYF. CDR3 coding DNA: TGTGCCAGCAGCCCCTGGTTGATAGCGGGAGGCGAGCAGTACTTC.

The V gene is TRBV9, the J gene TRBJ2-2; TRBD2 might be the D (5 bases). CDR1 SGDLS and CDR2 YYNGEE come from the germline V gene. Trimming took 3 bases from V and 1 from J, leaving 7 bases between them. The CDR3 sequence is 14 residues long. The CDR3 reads CASSGLQNTGELFF. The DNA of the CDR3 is TGTGCCAGCAGCGGACTACAGAACACCGGGGAGCTGTTTTTT. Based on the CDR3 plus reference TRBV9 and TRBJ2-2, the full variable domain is DSGVTQTPKHLITATGQRVTLRCSPRSGDLSVYWYQQSLDQGLQFLIQYYNGEERAKGNILERFSAQQFPDLHSELNLSSLELGDSALYFCASSGLQNTGELFFGEGSRLTVL.

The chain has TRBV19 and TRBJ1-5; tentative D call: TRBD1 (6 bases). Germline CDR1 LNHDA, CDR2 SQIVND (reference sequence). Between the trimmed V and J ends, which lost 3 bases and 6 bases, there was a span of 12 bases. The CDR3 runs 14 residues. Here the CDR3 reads CASSMRGGSQPQHF. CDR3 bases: TGTGCCAGTAGTATGAGGGGGGGCAGTCAGCCCCAGCATTTT. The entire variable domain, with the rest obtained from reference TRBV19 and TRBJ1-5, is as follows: DGGITQSPKYLFRKEGQNVTLSCEQNLNHDAMYWYRQDPGQGLRLIYYSQIVNDFQKGDIAEGYSVSREKKESFPLTVTSAQKNPTAFYLCASSMRGGSQPQHFGDGTRLSIL.

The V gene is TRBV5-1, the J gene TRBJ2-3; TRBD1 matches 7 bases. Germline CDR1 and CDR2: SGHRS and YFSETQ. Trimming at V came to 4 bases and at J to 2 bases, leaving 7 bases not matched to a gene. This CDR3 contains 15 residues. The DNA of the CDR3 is TGCGCCAGCAGCCTACTGGGACAGAACACAGATACGCAGTATTTT. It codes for CASSLLGQNTDTQYF.

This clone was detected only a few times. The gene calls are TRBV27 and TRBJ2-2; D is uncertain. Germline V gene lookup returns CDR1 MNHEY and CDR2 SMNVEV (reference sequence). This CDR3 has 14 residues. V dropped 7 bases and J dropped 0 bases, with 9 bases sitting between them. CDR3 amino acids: CASISRSNTGELFF. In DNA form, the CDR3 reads TGTGCCAGCATTTCCAGGTCGAACACCGGGGAGCTGTTTTTT.